This T cell receptor beta chain was obtained from a study of blood T cell repertoires in COVID-19 (dated by TCRdb to the early 2020s). The study in broad terms: Collaborator samples came from the United States, Italy and Spain and covered acute and convalescent phases of COVID-19. Samples came from the ongoing ImmuneRACE study (first 160 participants) plus 1,254 subjects from 6 global collaborators. The prospective study material was composed of cDNA or gDNA derived from T cells, B-cell-depleted T cells, or PBMCs. Where available, HLA class I and class II types were obtained from metadata supplied by the sample provider rather than from assay-based typing. Deeply sampled blood TCRbeta repertoires from subjects exposed to, actively infected with, or recovered from COVID-19 were included in the dataset. The repertoires were released in a freely available public database intended as a resource for research on the immune response to SARS-CoV-2. A de-identified subject ID, COVID-19 status, age in years and sex were almost always included in the sample metadata.

The investigation overall reported the following: How much clinical and demographic metadata was included differed by source and by participant, and the metadata was provided uncurated.

TCRbeta CDR3 regions were amplified from genomic DNA by means of the immunoSEQ Assay, a bias-controlled multiplex PCR. For the original study's pipeline: The number of nucleated cells in each sample was estimated from the amplification of reference gene primers within the assay. To quantify the absolute abundance of each unique TCRbeta CDR3 rearrangement, sequence reads were collapsed and filtered. For each sample, productive Simpson clonality was calculated as the square root of Simpson's diversity index across productive rearrangements. The immuneACCESS repertoire file appears here via TCRdb, limited to in-frame rearrangements. These files lack a portion of the clones; in checked studies, under half of the deficit traces to unresolved V genes, and the cause of the others is not known. V, J and clone size are taken as reported in that table, and D and trimming were inferred from the DNA itself. The sample contains fewer than 40,000 clones, around 88% of them found a single time. Almost 5% of the sample is in the top ten clones.

Collaborating institutions collected whole blood in K2EDTA tubes following their own protocols. For TCRbeta analysis, collaborators shipped samples in one of three forms: frozen whole blood, isolated PBMCs, or DNA extracted from either of those sample types. As for this clone: Its binding antigen is unknown. Per-nucleotide qualities are absent, and no much larger clonotype sits a single base away.

The sequence derives from a woman aged 65 to 85 with active COVID-19. Sequencing input: peripheral blood.

The nucleotide sequence reads as follows: TGTGCCAGCAGCCACCTATCCGGGGCTAGCGGGACCTACGAGCAGTACTTC. It translates to CASSHLSGASGTYEQYF. The chain is made from TRBV7-8 and TRBJ2-7; a stretch of 9 junction bases matches TRBD2. Ends trimmed: V by 5 bases, J by 2 bases; bases unmatched to a gene: 13. The CDR3 holds 17 amino acids from the cysteine to the phenylalanine. CDR3 DNA is the only sequence kept; it has 51 bases, read in frame from the first base. Based on the germline V gene, the CDR1 and CDR2 sequences are SGHVS and FQNEAQ.